Listed here are 14 T cell receptor beta chains from one sample, sequenced in a study of blood T cell repertoires in COVID-19. The data were produced by immunoSEQ multiplex PCR, yet TCRdb's version contains in-frame clones alone and is incomplete. The sample lists around 130,000 clones; around 89% were seen once. Sequenced material: peripheral blood. The receptor set was obtained from a man between 65 and 85 years old with active or convalescent COVID-19.

The genes are TRBV5-1 and TRBJ1-2; 8 bases align to TRBD1. The V and J ends lost 3 bases and 2 bases, in that order; junction bases with no gene match: 9. Germline-derived CDR1 and CDR2 are SGHRS and YFSETQ. The CDR3 runs to 16 residues. The CDR3 DNA follows: TGCGCCAGCAGCTCCATCGGACAGGGAGCAAACTATGGCTACACCTTC. It is translated as CASSSIGQGANYGYTF.

The chain couples TRBV3-1 (or the pseudogene TRBV3-2) to TRBJ2-7, with 9 nucleotides matching TRBD1. Germline assignment: CDR1 LGHDT and CDR2 YNNKEL (reference sequence). CDR3 size: 15 residues. V shed 3 bases, J shed 5 bases, and the junction held 8 bases outside the gene matches. The CDR3 region has the DNA TGTGCCAGCAGCCAGTCTGGACAGGGGTCCGACGAGCAGTACTTC. Translation gives CASSQSGQGSDEQYF.

This clone was observed a handful of times. This rearrangement joins TRBV6-7 to TRBJ1-2, with D unclear. TRBV6-7 belongs to the ORF category, with a function that is uncertain. Trimming took off 0 bases at V and 8 bases at J, with 16 bases between the two ends. This CDR3 has 15 amino acids. The CDR3 coding sequence is TGTGCCAGCAGTTACTCCGCGGAAGGGAGGAAAGGCTACACCTTC. This gives the protein CASSYSAEGRKGYTF.

The chain is built from TRBV2 and TRBJ2-5; tentatively, D is TRBD1 (6 bases). V lost 3 bases to trimming and J lost 3 bases, with 8 bases between them. The germline V gene has CDR1 SNHLY and CDR2 FYNNEI. The CDR3 runs 13 residues. The CDR3 spells CASSDRGEETQYF. The CDR3, as DNA: TGTGCCAGCAGTGACAGGGGCGAAGAGACCCAGTACTTC.

This chain connects TRBV19 to TRBJ1-5; perhaps TRBD1 as D (5 bases). The CDR3 has 15 amino acids. Germline CDR1 reads LNHDA; CDR2 reads SQIVND (reference sequence). Trimming took 7 bases from V and 6 from J, leaving 19 bases between them. This chain's CDR3 is CASIDKQGSTQPQHF. The CDR3 bases are TGTGCCAGTATTGATAAGCAGGGCTCGACTCAGCCCCAGCATTTT.

The V call is TRBV6-5, the J call TRBJ2-7, with 9 positions matching TRBD2. V lost 9 bases to trimming and J lost 3 bases; unmatched junction nucleotides: 9. The CDR3 spans 14 residues. Germline V lookup: CDR1 MNHEY, CDR2 SVGAGI. CDR3 in DNA: TGTGCCAGTTCTCCCGCGACTAGCGGCTACGAGCAGTACTTC. Protein product: CASSPATSGYEQYF.

This rearrangement joins TRBV11-2 to TRBJ2-1; possible D gene TRBD2, 5 bases. This CDR3 has 16 residues. Germline loops: CDR1 SGHAT, CDR2 FQNNGV. Trimming removed 0 bases at V and 0 bases at J, with 9 bases between. The CDR3 spells CASSLDVGASYNEQFF. Written as DNA, the CDR3 is TGTGCCAGCAGCTTAGATGTGGGAGCCTCCTACAATGAGCAGTTCTTC.

V and J are TRBV29-1 and TRBJ2-5, with 9 positions matching TRBD1. The CDR3 is made up of 14 amino acids. The junction had 4 bases not matched to a gene; V was cut back by 2 bases and J by 3 bases. Germline loops: CDR1 SQVTM, CDR2 ANQGSEA. CDR3 in amino acids: CSVENWTGEETQYF. The CDR3 DNA is TGCAGCGTTGAAAACTGGACAGGGGAAGAGACCCAGTACTTC.

The chain is built from TRBV29-1 and TRBJ1-4; no reliable D call. This CDR3 is built from 16 residues. Germline CDR1 reads SQVTM; CDR2 reads ANQGSEA. V shed 6 bases and J shed 0 bases, with 17 bases lying between them. In nucleotides, the CDR3 is TGCAGCGTCCGAGATTGGGAGGCGGCAACTAATGAAAAACTGTTTTTT. Residues: CSVRDWEAATNEKLFF.

The J gene is TRBJ2-1, the V gene TRBV11-2, with D possibly TRBD2 on 7 matching bases. V lost 7 bases and J 6 bases, leaving 22 bases between the germline ends. This CDR3 has 16 residues. CDR1 and CDR2 (germline): SGHAT, FQNNGV. DNA for the CDR3: TGTGCCAGCATCTGGGGGCGGGAGTTACCCCTCAATGAGCAGTTCTTC. The encoded protein is CASIWGRELPLNEQFF.

This sequence joins TRBV6-5 and TRBJ1-2, with a possible D match to TRBD1 (5 bases). CDR1 is MNHEY and CDR2 is SVGAGI in the germline V gene. The CDR3 is made up of 14 amino acids. V was cut by 6 bases and J by 5 bases, with 16 bases left in between. The CDR3 here is CASRRASGGYGYTF. The CDR3 nucleotides are TGTGCCAGCAGGAGGGCCTCCGGGGGGTATGGCTACACCTTC.

The genes are TRBV6-6 and TRBJ2-5; D remains ambiguous. CDR1 and CDR2 from the germline V gene are MNHNY and SVGAGI (reference sequence). CDR3 length: 17 residues. Trimming left V 5 bases short and J 2 bases short, with 21 bases between. The CDR3 here is CASSRASFVAAQETQYF. CDR3 DNA sequence: TGTGCCAGCAGTCGGGCTTCCTTTGTAGCTGCGCAAGAGACCCAGTACTTC.

The rearrangement uses TRBV27 and TRBJ2-5, with D maybe TRBD2 (7 bases). Trimming took 2 bases from V and 7 from J, leaving 23 bases between them. Germline V CDR1 and CDR2: MNHEY, SMNVEV (reference sequence). The CDR3 sequence is 17 residues long. The CDR3 sequence is CASSLKWGGQERRTQYF. As DNA, the CDR3 is TGTGCCAGCAGTTTAAAGTGGGGGGGGCAAGAGCGTAGGACCCAGTACTTC.

The rearrangement uses TRBV24-1 and TRBJ1-1, with D hard to call. CDR1 is KGHDR and CDR2 is SFDVKD in the germline V gene. The V end lost 7 bases, the J end lost 3 bases, and 17 bases lay between the germline ends. The CDR3 sequence is 15 residues long. CDR3 sequence (DNA): TGTGCCACCAGGGGCCGTGAGCCTGGGTACACTGAAGCTTTCTTT. This gives the protein CATRGREPGYTEAFF.